This TCR beta chain was observed in a study of blood T cell repertoires in COVID-19. Background on the study: Samples came from the United States, Italy and Spain, spanning acute and convalescent COVID-19. From T cells, B-cell-depleted T cells, or PBMCs came the material, which was cDNA or gDNA.

V shed 0 bases and J 7 bases; nucleotides not matched to a gene: 6. In germline, CDR1 is SGDLS, CDR2 YYNGEE. This CDR3 has 15 amino acids. Source study methods: It was from reference gene primer amplification that nucleated cell counts were estimated. TCRdb keeps only in-frame clones here, not all; method: immunoSEQ multiplex PCR. From that table come the V and J calls and clone size; the DNA was used to work out D and trimming. The sample shows over 85,000 clones, about 85% of them seen only once. Sequenced material: peripheral blood. The rearrangement uses TRBV9 and TRBJ2-1; 8 bases are shared with TRBD2. The TCR originated in an elderly man with acute or convalescent COVID-19. CDR3 region: CASSVVTGGPNEQFF. The CDR3 nucleotides are TGTGCCAGCAGCGTAGTTACGGGAGGGCCTAATGAGCAGTTCTTC.